This T cell receptor (beta chain) was sequenced during a study of follicular helper T cells after annual influenza vaccination (dated by TCRdb to 2017 to 2019). Background for the entire study: Blood was collected on days 0, 7 and 28 after each seasonal influenza vaccination. One week after vaccination, a second recruited cohort of more than nine subjects (Table S1) displayed a similar ICOS+CD38+ cTfh response. To study recall of cTfh clones, some subjects were followed across successive annual vaccinations spanning the 2013-2014, 2014-2015 and 2015-2016 seasons. Six subjects had multi-year samples: four covered two vaccination seasons and two covered three seasons. Samples from 2013-2014 were cryopreserved, whereas samples from about 2015 were processed immediately after collection.

The library was made by the immunoSEQ multiplex PCR assay. Adaptive Biotechnologies handled the TCRB amplification, library preparation, sequencing and preliminary bioinformatics at Survey level resolution. TCRB sequencing used multiplex PCR amplification of genomic DNA from sorted cTfh populations. In the paper's pipeline: Clonality was calculated in R as 1 minus normalized Shannon entropy, and the Gini index was computed with the R package ineq. To get the overlap score, the summed counts of shared sequences were divided by the total counts of all sequences in both of the compared samples. Shared-clonotype significance used Fisher's exact test assuming a theoretical repertoire of 10^7 TCRB sequences. TCRdb's version of the immuneACCESS table is confined to in-frame rearrangements and falls short of the full clone set. An unresolved V gene accounts for under half of the shortfall where checked; the remainder is of unknown origin. V and J calls and clone size follow that table, whereas D and trimming were derived from the DNA. This sample is represented by nearly 9,000 clones; approximately 83% of them were singletons. The ten largest make up 3% to 3.5% of the sample.

There are 17 amino acids in the CDR3, from cysteine to phenylalanine inclusive. Only CDR3 DNA remains: 51 bases, in frame from the first base. V has 3 bases trimmed and J has 5 bases trimmed; junction bases matching no gene number 12. Per the germline V gene, SGHRS is the CDR1 and YFSETQ is the CDR2. Remarks on this clone: Its antigen remains undetermined. No qualities accompany the bases; no much larger clone lies one base away.

Study-level results and caveats: Because only about 10-23% of the analyzed cells gave productive TCRB sequences, there was no way to sample rare clonotypes. ICOS+CD38+ cTfh clonality correlated with the frequency of that population, and its change correlated with the change in circulating plasmablast frequency. With successive annual vaccinations, a recurrent oligoclonal ICOS+CD38+ cTfh response was recalled, and this response contained tetramer and AIM influenza-specific clonotypes. Day 7 ICOS+CD38+ clones were most often found later in ICOS-CD38- cTfh, suggesting that subset may serve as a memory reservoir.

In the paper's terms, the time point label means: 2013-2014 season, 7 days after vaccination. Seasonal inactivated influenza vaccine (Fluvarix) was administered to adults, and sorted blood CD4 subsets were tracked by TCRB sequencing before and after vaccination. To be eligible, subjects had to be community-dwelling and could not have received an influenza vaccine during the previous 6 months. Influenza vaccine contraindications, substance abuse, HIV/AIDS, active malignancy, immunomodulatory medication and active illness such as respiratory infection were included among the exclusion criteria. At each time point, about 35 to 110 mL of blood was collected. Non-naive CD4+CXCR5+PD-1+ cells were defined as circulating Tfh and were sorted into two fractions, ICOS+CD38+ and ICOS-CD38-. PBMC were isolated using Ficoll-Paque PLUS or SepMate separation. Cell subsets were sorted from PBMC on a BD FACS Aria before DNA extraction.

This receptor was taken from an adult who received the influenza vaccine. The rearrangement joined TRBV5-1 to TRBJ2-1, with 9 middle bases fitting TRBD2. The sample was CXCR5+ CD38- circulating T follicular helper cells from blood, taken 7 days after influenza vaccination. This specimen's cell subset or site label, interpreted: circulating Tfh, non-naive CD4+CXCR5+PD-1+ (ICOS+CD38+ or ICOS-CD38-). The CDR3: CASSSGLARRLDNEQFF. The DNA reads as follows: TGCGCCAGCAGCTCCGGACTAGCGCGCCGCTTAGACAATGAGCAGTTCTTC.